These 18 T cell receptor beta chains share one sample of origin, sequenced in a study of identical twins. TCRdb independently ran MiXCR on the 5' RACE reads; one entry per CDR3 protein. The profile shows roughly 250,000 distinct CDR3 sequences, 5.5% to 7% of them singletons. The same specimen was also included in a second study, on yellow fever vaccine responses in identical twins.

The sample comprised memory (CD45RO+) T cells sorted from blood. These receptors were taken from a woman between 18 and 30 years old in good health.

The rearrangement uses TRBV5-4 and TRBJ2-3, with TRBD1 matching over 7 bases. Germline assignment: CDR1 SGHNT and CDR2 YYREEE (reference sequence). CDR3 size: 15 residues. V dropped 4 bases and J dropped 2; count of bases not matched to a gene: 7. CDR3 bases: TGTGCCAGCAGCGCCACAGGGGCTTTCACAGATACGCAGTATTTT. It encodes CASSATGAFTDTQYF.

A word on this clonotype: Since no conserved phenylalanine or tryptophan closes the CDR3, a read error is the likely cause. The chain links TRBV6-2 or TRBV6-3 to TRBJ2-5; 8 bases map to TRBD1. In germline, CDR1 is MNHEY, CDR2 SVGEGT. CDR3 length: 14 amino acids. V gave up 6 bases and J gave up 7 bases; unmatched junction bases: 10. CDR3 DNA sequence: TGTGCCAGCAGACCGCAACAGGGGACAGGGACCCAGTACTCC. Its protein is CASRPQQGTGTQYS.

This clonotype was picked up a small number of times. The chain employs TRBV9 and TRBJ2-4, with D perhaps matching TRBD2 (6 bases). Deletions cut 0 bases from V and 6 bases from J, with 16 bases between. The CDR3 spans 16 residues. Looked up from germline, CDR1 is SGDLS and CDR2 is YYNGEE. The CDR3 reads CASSVGGVGSGNIQYF. CDR3 nucleotide sequence: TGTGCCAGCAGCGTAGGAGGGGTGGGTAGCGGAAACATTCAGTACTTC. The entire variable domain, with the rest obtained from reference TRBV9 and TRBJ2-4, is as follows: DSGVTQTPKHLITATGQRVTLRCSPRSGDLSVYWYQQSLDQGLQFLIQYYNGEERAKGNILERFSAQQFPDLHSELNLSSLELGDSALYFCASSVGGVGSGNIQYFGAGTRLSVL.

This clonotype turned up a few times. This rearrangement joins TRBV20-1 to TRBJ2-5; 7 bases agree with TRBD1. Trimming took 5 bases from V and 2 from J; bases not matched to a gene: 8. The CDR3 contains 14 residues. Per germline, CDR1 DFQATT and CDR2 SNEGSKA (reference sequence). The CDR3 reads CSAARDSIQETQYF. CDR3 nucleotides: TGCAGTGCTGCAAGGGACAGCATACAAGAGACCCAGTACTTC.

Only a few counts were recorded for this clonotype. This chain uses TRBV20-1 with TRBJ2-7, with 10 nucleotides matching TRBD2. From germline, CDR1 is DFQATT and CDR2 SNEGSKA (reference sequence). This CDR3 comprises 16 residues. V gave up 3 bases and J gave up 4 bases; unmatched junction bases: 12. CDR3 sequence reads: CSARGSLAGVGYEQYF. In DNA form, the CDR3 reads TGCAGTGCTAGGGGCTCTCTAGCGGGAGTAGGGTACGAGCAGTACTTC.

This clonotype was counted between two and nine times. This sequence joins TRBV7-9 and TRBJ1-2, with D perhaps TRBD1 (6 bases). Germline V lookup: CDR1 SEHNR, CDR2 FQNEAQ (reference sequence). V was shortened by 10 bases and J by 0 bases, with 12 bases between the two germline ends. This CDR3 is built from 13 residues. The CDR3, as DNA: TGTGCCATAGGACGGACAGCTAACTATGGCTACACCTTC. This encodes CAIGRTANYGYTF.

The gene calls are TRBV6-1 and TRBJ2-2; 12 positions agree with TRBD2. The V segment lost 7 bases and the J segment 9 bases; nucleotides outside the gene matches: 9. CDR1 and CDR2 from the germline V gene are MNHNS and SASEGT. The CDR3 extends over 15 amino acids. CDR3 residues: CASTELAGGLRELFF. The CDR3 bases are TGTGCCAGCACCGAACTAGCGGGGGGACTCCGGGAGCTGTTTTTT.

There are many counts of this clonotype. CDR3 amino acids: CASSLRMGGYTF. CDR3 nucleotides: TGTGCCAGCAGTTTAAGAATGGGGGGCTACACCTTC. V usage is TRBV12-3 or TRBV12-4 and J usage is TRBJ1-2; no clear D gene. This CDR3 spans 12 amino acids. The V gene lost 2 bases and the J gene lost 8 bases, with 9 bases spanning the gap.

The chain uses TRBV29-1 and TRBJ2-5; unclear D gene. V lost 8 bases and J lost 2, with 9 bases in between. The CDR3 is 11 residues long. Germline V CDR1 and CDR2: SQVTM, ANQGSEA. CDR3: CSILAQETQYF. The CDR3 DNA is TGCAGCATTCTGGCGCAAGAGACCCAGTACTTC.

This clonotype was counted many times. This rearrangement joins TRBV29-1 to TRBJ1-2, with D hard to call. CDR3 length: 11 residues. Germline lookup yields CDR1 SQVTM and CDR2 ANQGSEA. V was trimmed by 8 bases and J by 2 bases, leaving 9 bases between them. The DNA of the CDR3 is TGCAGCTGTTCCGAGAACTATGGCTACACCTTC. It specifies CSCSENYGYTF.

The J gene is TRBJ2-1, the V gene TRBV24-1; D gene ambiguous. Trimming removed 3 bases from V and 0 bases from J, with 17 bases in between. The CDR3 spans 18 residues. Germline loops: CDR1 KGHDR, CDR2 SFDVKD. The CDR3 spells CATSDRLGHSVSYNEQFF. The CDR3 DNA reads TGTGCCACCAGTGATAGATTGGGCCATTCCGTCTCCTACAATGAGCAGTTCTTC.

The rearrangement links TRBV5-1 to TRBJ2-3; 9 positions agree with TRBD2. There are 15 residues in the CDR3. V trimming: 0 bases; J trimming: 1 base; junction bases outside the gene matches: 0. Germline CDR1 is SGHRS and CDR2 is YFSETQ. The chain's CDR3 is CASSLERGGTDTQYF. The CDR3 region has the DNA TGCGCCAGCAGCTTGGAGCGGGGGGGCACAGATACGCAGTATTTT. Full variable domain (remainder filled in from reference TRBV5-1 and TRBJ2-3): KAGVTQTPRYLIKTRGQQVTLSCSPISGHRSVSWYQQTPGQGLQFLFEYFSETQRNKGNFPGRFSGRQFSNSRSEMNVSTLELGDSALYLCASSLERGGTDTQYFGPGTRLTVL.

The table lists this clonotype with many counts. V is TRBV20-1 and J is TRBJ2-3; a weak D match, TRBD2 (7 bases). The CDR3 loop spans 14 amino acids. Trimming stripped 1 base from V and 5 bases from J, with 13 bases between. The germline gives CDR1 DFQATT, CDR2 SNEGSKA (reference sequence). The CDR3 region is CSARGGGALDTQYF. Here the CDR3 DNA reads TGCAGTGCTAGAGGAGGGGGGGCCCTAGATACGCAGTATTTT.

This clonotype was observed a single time. V is TRBV5-1 and J is TRBJ2-7; 9 bases match TRBD2. CDR1 SGHRS and CDR2 YFSETQ come from the germline V gene. The CDR3 extends over 13 amino acids. The J segment lost 4 bases and the V segment lost 6 bases, leaving 5 bases of the junction unmatched. As DNA, the CDR3 is TGCGCCAGCAAACCGGGACTAGCTTACGAGCAGTACTTC. This sequence encodes CASKPGLAYEQYF.

This clonotype was observed at least ten times. The genes are TRBV20-1 and TRBJ2-3, with D perhaps matching TRBD2 (5 bases). V was cut by 6 bases and J by 3 bases, with 16 bases left in between. Per germline, CDR1 DFQATT and CDR2 SNEGSKA (reference sequence). CDR3 length: 14 residues. The CDR3 loop is CSAMTTSGTDTQYF. CDR3 nucleotide sequence: TGCAGTGCAATGACTACCAGTGGGACAGATACGCAGTATTTT.

This clonotype was seen many times. J is TRBJ1-5 and V is TRBV6-1, with D unclear. The germline V gene has CDR1 MNHNS and CDR2 SASEGT. The ends were cut back, 1 base at V and 6 bases at J, with 13 bases in the middle. CDR3 size: 15 residues. In nucleotides, the CDR3 is TGTGCCAGCAGTGAAGTCGGGAAGGTCCCTCAGCCCCAGCATTTT. Protein: CASSEVGKVPQPQHF.

Many counts were recorded for this clonotype. The V gene is TRBV2, the J gene TRBJ2-2, with 7 positions matching TRBD1. In germline, CDR1 is SNHLY, CDR2 FYNNEI. This CDR3 comprises 15 residues. Trimming cost V 4 bases and J 6 bases; bases outside gene matches: 8. The CDR3 DNA is TGTGCCAGCAGTGTAGTTGGACAGGCGGCCGGGGAGCTGTTTTTT. Protein sequence: CASSVVGQAAGELFF.

The rearrangement joins TRBV7-9 to TRBJ2-7, with 8 bases fitting TRBD2. Germline V CDR1 and CDR2: SEHNR, FQNEAQ (reference sequence). This CDR3 has 15 amino acids. Trimming took 1 base from V and 3 from J; bases not matched to a gene: 5. CDR3 nucleotides: TGTGCCAGCAGCTTAGTGGCCGCGGGGGGCTACGAGCAGTACGTC. Translated: CASSLVAAGGYEQYV.